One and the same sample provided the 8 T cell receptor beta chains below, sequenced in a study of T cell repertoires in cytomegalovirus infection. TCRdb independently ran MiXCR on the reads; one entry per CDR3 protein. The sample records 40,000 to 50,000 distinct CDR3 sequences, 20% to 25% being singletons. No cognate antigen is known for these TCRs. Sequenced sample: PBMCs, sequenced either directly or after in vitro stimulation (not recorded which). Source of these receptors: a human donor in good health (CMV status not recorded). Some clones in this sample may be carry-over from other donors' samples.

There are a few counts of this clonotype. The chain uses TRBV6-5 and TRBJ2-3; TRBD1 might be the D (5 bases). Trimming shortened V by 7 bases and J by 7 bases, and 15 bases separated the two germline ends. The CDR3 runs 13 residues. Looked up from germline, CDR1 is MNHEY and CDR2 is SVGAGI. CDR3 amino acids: CASTSAGSNTQYF. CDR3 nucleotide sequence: TGTGCCAGCACCTCGGCAGGGTCGAATACGCAGTATTTT.

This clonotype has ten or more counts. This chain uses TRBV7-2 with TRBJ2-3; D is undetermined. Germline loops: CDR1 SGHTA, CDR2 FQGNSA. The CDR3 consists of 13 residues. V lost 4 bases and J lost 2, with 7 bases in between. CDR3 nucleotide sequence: TGTGCCAGCAGCTACGCCCACACAGATACGCAGTATTTT. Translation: CASSYAHTDTQYF.

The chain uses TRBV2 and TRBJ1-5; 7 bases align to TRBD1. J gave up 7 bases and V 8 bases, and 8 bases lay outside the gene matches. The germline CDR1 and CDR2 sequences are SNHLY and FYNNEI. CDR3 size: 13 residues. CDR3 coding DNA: TGTGCCAGCGGACCGACAGGGATCCAGCCCCAGCATTTT. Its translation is CASGPTGIQPQHF.

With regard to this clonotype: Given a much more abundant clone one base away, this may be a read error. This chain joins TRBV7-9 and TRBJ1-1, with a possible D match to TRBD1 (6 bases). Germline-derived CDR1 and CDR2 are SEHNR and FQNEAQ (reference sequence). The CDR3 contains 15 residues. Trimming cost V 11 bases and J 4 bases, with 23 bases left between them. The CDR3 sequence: CARTLGGGAGTEAFF. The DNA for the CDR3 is TGTGCCCGCACCCTAGGGGGGGGCGCGGGCACTGAAGCTTTCTTT.

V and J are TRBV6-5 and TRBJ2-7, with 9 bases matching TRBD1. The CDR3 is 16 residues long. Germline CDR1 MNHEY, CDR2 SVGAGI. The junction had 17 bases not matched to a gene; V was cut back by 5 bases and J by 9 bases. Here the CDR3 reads CASSRKPGTGSLGQYF. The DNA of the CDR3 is TGTGCCAGCAGTCGTAAACCCGGGACAGGGTCCCTCGGGCAGTACTTC.

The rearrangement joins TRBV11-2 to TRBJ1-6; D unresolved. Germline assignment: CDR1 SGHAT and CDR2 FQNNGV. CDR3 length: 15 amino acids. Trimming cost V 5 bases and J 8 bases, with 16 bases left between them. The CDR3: CASSPLGIADSPLHF. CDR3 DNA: TGTGCCAGCAGCCCCCTCGGGATAGCAGATTCACCCCTCCACTTT. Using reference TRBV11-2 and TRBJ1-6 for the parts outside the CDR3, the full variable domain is EAGVAQSPRYKIIEKRQSVAFWCNPISGHATLYWYQQILGQGPKLLIQFQNNGVVDDSQLPKDRFSAERLKGVDSTLKIQPAKLEDSAVYLCASSPLGIADSPLHFGNGTRLTVT.

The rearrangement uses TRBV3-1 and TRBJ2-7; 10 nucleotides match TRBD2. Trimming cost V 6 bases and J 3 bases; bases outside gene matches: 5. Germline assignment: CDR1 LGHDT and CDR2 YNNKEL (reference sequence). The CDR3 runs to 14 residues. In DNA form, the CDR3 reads TGTGCCAGCAGTCCACGGACTAGCGGCTACGAGCAGTACTTC. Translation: CASSPRTSGYEQYF.

The CDR3 nucleotides read TGTGCCAGCGGTAGCAACTCCTACGAGCAGTACTTC. This sequence encodes CASGSNSYEQYF. The chain has TRBV2 and TRBJ2-7, with no clear D. Trimming removed 8 bases from V and 0 bases from J, with 8 bases in between. CDR3 length: 12 amino acids. Germline CDR1 is SNHLY and CDR2 is FYNNEI.